A single T cell receptor (beta chain) is shown here with its context. The target of this receptor is not known. No base quality values were provided; no much bigger clone lies one nucleotide off. The sample is drawn from a study of long-term antiretroviral therapy in people with HIV (dated by TCRdb to 2021 to 2024). Regarding the complete study: The earliest samples were collected roughly a decade before the 2015 WHO recommendation for immediate ART, at a time when ART was usually postponed until CD4 counts fell. A retrospective serial study tested whether ART initiation and durable HIV suppression were associated with changes in peripheral blood TRB repertoire composition and diversity. From 25 to 30 adults with confirmed HIV infection, the cohort provided 150 to 200 cryopreserved PBMC samples, gathered serially across a mean of approximately six years (range 1-12). Among the 25 to 30 participants with HIV, ten to twelve were female. No cross-contamination during QIAcube processing was seen in test extractions of a monoclonal T-cell line run alongside a few dozen polyclonal samples.

Participants were included only if at least one PBMC sample before ART initiation and at least two post-ART samples were available. Every participant with HIV received treatment in the United States of America. Before DNA extraction, cryopreserved samples of roughly 1-10 million PBMC were thawed and washed. At the time of the earliest PBMC sample, participants with HIV were aged between roughly 20 and 60 years. PBMC samples from each participant spanned 1-4 timepoints before ART initiation and 2-8 timepoints after ART initiation, with a median of 7 samples. Serial HIV viral load, CD4+ T-cell count, ART history and demographic data were obtained for every participant. A Qiagen kit on a QIAcube was used to extract genomic DNA from unsorted PBMC, with samples processed in batches of 12. The immunoSEQ hsTCRB v3.0 assay was used at survey level resolution for TRB variable region sequencing. A depth of about 40,000-50,000 T-cell genomes per sample was targeted for TRB sequencing. Pooled TRB libraries were sequenced on an Illumina MiSeq with a v3 150-cycle kit. As for how the authors treated the data: Analysis of repertoires was carried out in R inside a reproducible Nextflow workflow spanning QC, data transformation and analysis. Custom analyses were implemented in LymphoSeq2, an R package for AIRR-Seq data exploration. A handful of samples yielding fewer than 5000 total TRB sequences were excluded, leaving approximately 200 analyzed HIV repertoires. Among the approximately 180 retained HIV repertoires, 55 to 60 were collected before ART initiation and under 150 after ART initiation. Repertoires were downsampled to 5000 TRB nucleotide sequences, and summary statistics were averaged over 100 downsampling iterations. The analysis kept only TRB sequences whose CDR3 regions were at least seven amino acids long. Diversity was measured with a Shannon entropy-derived clonality score and the Gini coefficient. In the repertoire networks, any two of the top 5000 CDR3 amino acid sequences were connected whenever the two sequences differed by an edit distance of one. Antigen specificity groups and MHC restriction were predicted for TRB CDR3 amino acid sequences with GLIPH2. CDR3 amino acid sequences were matched against VDJdb and McPAS-TCR to flag known CMV, EBV, HIV or tissue antigen associations. Pre-ART, post-ART and control groups were compared with Wilcoxon signed-rank tests and Holm-Bonferroni correction. Imported from immuneACCESS, the table was reduced by TCRdb to in-frame sequences with V and J called. These copies leave out some clones; in studies compared against another copy, an unresolved V gene accounts for under half, and the cause of the remainder is not known. V and J calls and clone size are as listed in that table; D and trimming were resolved from the DNA. The sample data list about 48,000 clones, and around 84% of these were observed just once. Clones ranked in the top ten supply under 3.5% of the sample.

From the cysteine up to the phenylalanine, the CDR3 has a length of 14 residues. The CDR3 DNA has 42 bases and is translated from base 1. In the germline V gene, CDR1 corresponds to ENHRY and CDR2 to SYGVKD. V loses 8 bases, J loses 5 bases, and the germline ends lie 15 bases apart. General conclusions and limits of the study: At every time point, the repertoire was dominated by expanded TRB clones first identified before ART initiation, although this dominance fluctuated and, in many PLHIV, declined after ART. Starting ART was linked to a significant rise in TRB diversity, yet even after long-term ART the diversity remained significantly lower than in transplant donor controls. Samples dated from the mid-2000s to the late 2010s, and the ART regimens used may be less effective than current ones. Because pre-ART samples had limited cell numbers, unsorted PBMC were profiled rather than sorted CD4+ and CD8+ T cells. Owing to limited PBMC availability, only the TCR beta chain was sequenced, without alpha chain pairing. Narrower CDR3 length ranges were observed in HIV repertoires than in controls, and an antigen-experienced repertoire with only a slight naive shift after ART was suggested by the network structure. Inferences about post-ART repertoire changes are limited because no data were available on ART adherence, viral resistance or therapy changes.

The chain employs TRBV10-3 and TRBJ2-2; TRBD1 is a weak D gene call, 5 bases matching. The sample was unsorted PBMCs, taken 0.8 years after starting antiretroviral therapy. This receptor was identified in a woman between 18 and 29 years old with HIV. The CDR3 protein: CAIGALSATGELFF. The nucleotide sequence reads as follows: TGTGCCATCGGGGCCCTTTCGGCGACCGGGGAGCTGTTTTTT.